The present entry profiles one TCR beta chain with its context. Its antigen is unknown. This sample stems from a study of cytomegalovirus exposure and HLA in healthy donors. Findings and caveats of the study: Researchers counted around 180 TCR beta chains as cytomegalovirus-associated. An analysis done earlier found most TCR beta V segments productive about 87% or about 30% of the time.

The PCR had 60 Vbeta and 13 Jbeta primers. Sequencing used immunoSEQ multiplex PCR; TCRdb keeps in-frame clones, though not all of them. The table lists 100,000 to 130,000 clones, around 74% of them singletons. The CDR3 loop spans 16 amino acids. Unmatched junction bases numbered 2, after V lost 1 base and J lost 1 base. Germline lookup yields CDR1 MGHDK and CDR2 SYGVNS. The sequence was obtained from a woman between 35 and 50 years old in good health and CMV-seropositive. This sequence joins TRBV25-1 and TRBJ1-1, with 11 nucleotides matching TRBD1. Sequencing used PBMCs. In DNA, the CDR3 is TGTGCCAGCAGTGAATGGACAGGGGGCTCGAACACTGAAGCTTTCTTT. Translating gives CASSEWTGGSNTEAFF. Full variable domain (outside the CDR3, taken from reference TRBV25-1 and TRBJ1-1): EADIYQTPRYLVIGTGKKITLECSQTMGHDKMYWYQQDPGMELHLIHYSYGVNSTEKGDLSSESTVSRIRTEHFPLTLESARPSHTSQYLCASSEWTGGSNTEAFFGQGTRLTVV.